The next 10 T cell receptor beta chains were all read from a single sample in a study of blood T cell repertoires in COVID-19. Some clones are missing from TCRdb's copy, which holds only in-frame ones; the method was immunoSEQ multiplex PCR. The data show 150,000 to 200,000 clones, 78% seen once. What was sequenced was peripheral blood. Receptor source: a woman aged 80 or over with acute or convalescent COVID-19.

This clone came up a few times. Other nucleotide sequences in the sample specify the same CDR3. The chain employs TRBV5-5 and TRBJ2-7; 11 nucleotides line up with TRBD1. J lost 4 bases, V lost 4 bases, and 4 bases had no gene match. CDR3 length equals 14 residues. Germline lookup yields CDR1 SGHKS and CDR2 YYEKEE (reference sequence). For the CDR3, the DNA is TGTGCCAGCAGCCCGGGACAGGGGGGGTACGAGCAGTACTTC. Its translation: CASSPGQGGYEQYF.

The V and J genes are TRBV28 and TRBJ2-7; the match to TRBD1 covers 7 bases. CDR3 length equals 13 residues. Germline V gene sequence: CDR1 MDHEN, CDR2 SYDVKM. The V gene end was trimmed by 5 bases and the J gene end by 9 bases; junction bases not matched to a gene: 10. The CDR3: CASSPGQLRTQYF. The CDR3, as DNA: TGTGCCAGCAGTCCGGGACAGTTACGCACGCAGTACTTC. The variable domain in full, with the rest retrieved from reference TRBV28 and TRBJ2-7, is DVKVTQSSRYLVKRTGEKVFLECVQDMDHENMFWYRQDPGLGLRLIYFSYDVKMKEKGDIPEGYSVSREKKERFSLILESASTNQTSMYLCASSPGQLRTQYFGPGTRLTVT.

The chain has TRBV28 and TRBJ1-5, with 7 nucleotides matching TRBD1. Germline V lookup: CDR1 MDHEN, CDR2 SYDVKM. CDR3 length: 14 residues. V trimming: 3 bases; J trimming: 5 bases; junction bases outside the gene matches: 4. CDR3 sequence: CASSLTGRYQPQHF. The CDR3 DNA is TGTGCCAGCAGTTTGACAGGGCGCTATCAGCCCCAGCATTTT. The whole variable domain, filled in from reference TRBV28 and TRBJ1-5, reads DVKVTQSSRYLVKRTGEKVFLECVQDMDHENMFWYRQDPGLGLRLIYFSYDVKMKEKGDIPEGYSVSREKKERFSLILESASTNQTSMYLCASSLTGRYQPQHFGDGTRLSIL.

This rearrangement joins TRBV24-1 to TRBJ2-7, with 8 bases that match TRBD1. The CDR3 is 14 residues long. V was clipped by 12 bases and J by 2 bases; unmatched bases: 11. In germline, CDR1 is KGHDR, CDR2 SFDVKD. CDR3 sequence reads: CAPGGRDKTYEQYF. The CDR3 nucleotides read TGTGCCCCAGGGGGCCGGGACAAGACCTACGAGCAGTACTTC.

J is TRBJ2-7 and V is TRBV4-2; D might be TRBD1 (5 bases). This CDR3 has 18 amino acids. The germline V and J ends were trimmed by 0 bases and 2 bases, with 20 bases remaining between them. The V gene's germline CDR1 is LGHNA and CDR2 YNFKEQ. CDR3 nucleotides: TGTGCCAGCAGCCAAGAAGGCGTGTGGCAGGGTTCGGCCTACGAGCAGTACTTC. Translating gives CASSQEGVWQGSAYEQYF.

This rearrangement joins TRBV5-1 to TRBJ2-5, with 7 bases aligning to TRBD1. This CDR3 region has 14 residues. Trimming took 2 bases from V and 4 from J; bases not matched to a gene: 5. Germline values: CDR1 SGHRS, CDR2 YFSETQ. The CDR3 loop reads CASSLGQVGETQYF. The CDR3 nucleotides read TGCGCCAGCAGCTTAGGACAGGTTGGAGAGACCCAGTACTTC.

By proportion, this clone is medium-sized. V is TRBV5-1 and J is TRBJ2-1; 9 positions agree with TRBD2. Trimming removed 0 bases from V and 6 bases from J; junction bases left unmatched: 4. The CDR3 contains 15 residues. Germline V CDR1 and CDR2: SGHRS, YFSETQ. As DNA, the CDR3 is TGCGCCAGCAGCTTGGATGGTAGCGGGGGCAATGAGCAGTTCTTC. Its translation is CASSLDGSGGNEQFF. Filled out from reference TRBV5-1 and TRBJ2-1, the complete variable domain reads KAGVTQTPRYLIKTRGQQVTLSCSPISGHRSVSWYQQTPGQGLQFLFEYFSETQRNKGNFPGRFSGRQFSNSRSEMNVSTLELGDSALYLCASSLDGSGGNEQFFGPGTRLTVL.

This clone was detected a few times. The chain links TRBV18 to TRBJ1-2; TRBD1 is a possible D gene (5 bases). The CDR3 is made up of 17 amino acids. V was clipped by 4 bases and J by 0 bases, with 18 bases between them. Germline CDR1 reads KGHSH; CDR2 reads LQKENI. This CDR3 reads CASSQGVSGSTNYGYTF. The DNA for the CDR3 is TGTGCCAGCTCACAAGGGGTTTCCGGATCCACTAACTATGGCTACACCTTC.

The chain is built from TRBV3-1 (or the pseudogene TRBV3-2) and TRBJ1-6; perhaps TRBD1 as D (5 bases). Germline CDR1 is LGHDT and CDR2 is YNNKEL (reference sequence). Trimming shortened V by 4 bases and J by 6 bases, and 10 bases separated the two germline ends. This CDR3 is 14 amino acids long. CDR3 amino acids: CASSRRGGNSPLHF. CDR3 bases: TGTGCCAGCAGCCGTCGGGGGGGTAATTCACCCCTCCACTTT.

Written as DNA, the CDR3 is TGTGCCAGTAGTGCTGGGAGCTCTGGAAACACCATATATTTT. Amino acids: CASSAGSSGNTIYF. The rearrangement links TRBV19 to TRBJ1-3; D remains ambiguous. CDR1 is LNHDA and CDR2 is SQIVND in the germline V gene (reference sequence). The V and J ends lost 5 bases and 0 bases respectively, with 8 bases between them. The CDR3 is 14 residues long. The entire variable domain, with the rest obtained from reference TRBV19 and TRBJ1-3, is as follows: DGGITQSPKYLFRKEGQNVTLSCEQNLNHDAMYWYRQDPGQGLRLIYYSQIVNDFQKGDIAEGYSVSREKKESFPLTVTSAQKNPTAFYLCASSAGSSGNTIYFGEGSWLTVV.